These T cell receptor beta chains were read from a single sample in a study of regulatory T cells in long-lasting Graves disease. TCRdb called the multiplex PCR reads again in MiXCR, with one record for every CDR3 protein. The table has around 460,000 distinct CDR3 sequences, 12% to 15% seen once. The same sample was also studied in work on T cells in Graves' hyperthyroidism and ophthalmopathy.

The sequenced sample was peripheral blood mononuclear cells (PBMCs), obtained at new diagnosis, from a patient treated with antithyroid drugs. The receptors come from a woman aged 45-59 years with Graves disease. CDR3s include the opening cysteine and the closing phenylalanine or tryptophan. D genes are given only for firm matches. Clone size is shown for a subset of rows, as once, few, many or a class of expanded clone.

abundance | d_gene | j_gene | v_gene | CDR3nt | CDR3aa
many | TRBD1 | TRBJ1-2 | TRBV6-1 | TGTGCCAGCAGTATTCGGACAGGGAGCACCGGTCGTACCTATGGCTACACCTTC | CASSIRTGSTGRTYGYTF
many | NA | TRBJ2-1 | TRBV6-1 | TGTGCCAGCAGTCAGACGCTCACCGACAATGAGCAGTTCTTC | CASSQTLTDNEQFF
many | TRBD2 | TRBJ2-1 | TRBV5-1 | TGCGCCAGCAGCCCCGGACTAGGAGGATTCAATGAGCAGTTCTTC | CASSPGLGGFNEQFF
once | NA | TRBJ1-3 | TRBV28 | TGTGCCAGCAGTACCTCCCGGACGCCCGGAAACACCATATATTTT | CASSTSRTPGNTIYF
many | NA | TRBJ2-3 | TRBV5-1 | TGCGCCAGCAGCCGGGACACGAGCACAGATACGCAGTATTTT | CASSRDTSTDTQYF
many | NA | TRBJ2-3 | TRBV18 | TGTGCCAGCTCGCCCCGGGACTCGTCCCCGGCAGATACGCAGTATTTT | CASSPRDSSPADTQYF
NA | NA | TRBJ1-5 | TRBV19 | TGTGCCTCAACTATCGGGAATCAGCCCCAGCATTTT | CASTIGNQPQHF
few | TRBD1 | TRBJ1-4 | TRBV7-9 | TGTGCCAGCAGCTTAGATCGACAGGGAAATGAAAAACTGTTTTTT | CASSLDRQGNEKLFF
NA | NA | TRBJ1-2 | TRBV6-4 | TGTGCCAGCAGTGACGAGGATTTGTATGGCTACACCTTC | CASSDEDLYGYTF
many | NA | TRBJ1-2 | TRBV2 | TGTGCCAGCAGCTTCGGGCCCGGCGACCAGGGCGGCTACACCTTC | CASSFGPGDQGGYTF
many | TRBD1 | TRBJ2-4 | TRBV28 | TGTGCCAGCAGTTTACGACAGGGGATGGACAAAAACATTCAGTACTTC | CASSLRQGMDKNIQYF
many | NA | TRBJ2-3 | TRBV2 | TGTGCCAGCAGTGAAGTCCCCAATACGCAGTATTTT | CASSEVPNTQYF